Listed below are T cell receptor beta chains from one sample, sequenced in a study of control samples from healthy donors and cancer patients. Sequencing was performed with immunoSEQ multiplex PCR; in TCRdb, only in-frame clones are kept and a portion is missing. The sample contains 150,000 to 200,000 clones, around 95% of which appear only once. Sequencing used blood. The origin of the receptors is a woman between 40 and 50 years old in good health. CDR3s include the opening cysteine and the closing phenylalanine or tryptophan. A D gene is named only where the DNA matches it firmly. Rows give clone size only sometimes, using once, few, many, or a class for an expanded clone.

j_gene	d_gene	abundance	v_gene	CDR3aa	CDR3nt
TRBJ1-6	-	once	TRBV18	CASSTTPGEKSPLHF	TGTGCCAGCTCAACCACGCCAGGGGAAAAGTCACCCCTCCACTTT
TRBJ1-6	TRBD1	-	TRBV10-2	CASSVGQGNSPLHF	TGCGCCAGCAGTGTAGGACAGGGGAATTCACCCCTCCACTTT
TRBJ1-1	-	-	TRBV6-1	CASSDRARARAFF	TGTGCCAGCAGTGACAGGGCGCGGGCGCGAGCTTTCTTT
TRBJ1-2	-	-	TRBV4-1	CASSQAWRENYGYTF	TGCGCCAGCAGCCAAGCCTGGAGGGAAAACTATGGCTACACCTTC
TRBJ1-1	-	-	TRBV19	CASSPRPQGEAFF	TGTGCCAGTAGTCCCAGACCCCAGGGAGAAGCTTTCTTT
TRBJ2-3	-	-	TRBV7-8	CASSLVGGQGSADTQYF	TGTGCCAGCAGCTTAGTTGGTGGTCAGGGTTCGGCAGATACGCAGTATTTT
TRBJ2-1	-	once	TRBV30	CAWSAGLSYNEQFF	TGTGCCTGGAGTGCCGGGCTCTCCTACAATGAGCAGTTCTTC
TRBJ2-1	-	-	TRBV10-3	CAISPKFDEQFF	TGTGCCATCAGCCCGAAATTTGATGAGCAGTTCTTC
TRBJ1-6	-	-	TRBV6-2/TRBV6-3	CASSPSGGQNSPLHF	TGTGCCAGCAGTCCGAGCGGGGGCCAAAATTCACCCCTCCACTTT
TRBJ2-3	-	-	TRBV12-5	CASGLGGPEADTQYF	TGTGCTAGTGGTTTGGGGGGCCCGGAGGCAGATACGCAGTATTTT
TRBJ1-2	-	-	TRBV4-1	CASSQARVRGYTF	TGCGCCAGCAGCCAAGCCAGGGTCAGAGGCTACACCTTC
TRBJ2-3	-	-	TRBV11-3	CASSLETDTQYF	TGTGCCAGCAGCCTCGAGACGGATACGCAGTATTTT
TRBJ2-1	-	once	TRBV3-1/TRBV3-2	CASSPGALRDEQFF	TGTGCCAGCAGCCCCGGGGCCCTGAGGGATGAGCAGTTCTTC
TRBJ2-1	-	-	TRBV4-3	CASSQGAKIFNEQFF	TGCGCCAGCAGCCAGGGAGCGAAAATCTTCAATGAGCAGTTCTTC
TRBJ1-1	TRBD1	-	TRBV7-9	CASSFSGTANTEAFF	TGTGCCAGCAGCTTCTCCGGGACAGCGAACACTGAAGCTTTCTTT
TRBJ2-7	-	-	TRBV27	CASQGSYEQYF	TGTGCCAGCCAGGGATCCTACGAGCAGTACTTC
TRBJ1-1	TRBD1	-	TRBV11-2	CASSLTGVNTEAFF	TGTGCCAGCAGCCTCACAGGGGTGAACACTGAAGCTTTCTTT
TRBJ1-5	-	-	TRBV5-3	CARSGLGPLGAQHF	TGTGCCAGAAGCGGACTCGGGCCCCTAGGCGCCCAGCATTTT
TRBJ1-1	-	-	TRBV6-5	CASSYSLVTEAFF	TGTGCCAGCAGTTACTCGCTGGTGACTGAAGCTTTCTTT
TRBJ2-7	TRBD1	-	TRBV10-3	CAIVSGRQGSYEQYF	TGTGCCATCGTCAGTGGCAGACAGGGCTCCTACGAGCAGTACTTC
TRBJ2-7	-	-	TRBV5-5	CASSLYPGNYEQYF	TGTGCCAGCAGCTTGTATCCAGGGAACTACGAGCAGTACTTC
TRBJ2-1	-	-	TRBV30	CAWSVLVLDEQFF	TGTGCCTGGAGTGTACTCGTACTGGATGAGCAGTTCTTC
TRBJ1-1	-	-	TRBV7-9	CASSLATTRMGAFF	TGTGCCAGCAGCTTAGCAACAACGAGGATGGGCGCTTTCTTT
TRBJ2-4	-	-	TRBV11-3	CASSKLTGNIQYF	TGTGCCAGCAGCAAATTGACAGGAAACATTCAGTACTTC
TRBJ2-5	TRBD1	once	TRBV3-1/TRBV3-2	CASSQGPGQQETQYF	TGTGCCAGCAGCCAAGGACCGGGACAGCAAGAGACCCAGTACTTC
TRBJ1-2	-	-	TRBV7-9	CASSLVQGRQNYGYTF	TGTGCCAGCAGCTTAGTGCAGGGACGGCAGAACTATGGCTACACCTTC
TRBJ1-3	-	-	TRBV6-5	CASTASGNTIYF	TGTGCCAGCACTGCCTCTGGAAACACCATATATTTT
TRBJ2-5	TRBD1	-	TRBV18	CASSPTGTGFYETQYF	TGTGCCAGCTCACCAACCGGGACAGGTTTCTATGAGACCCAGTACTTC
TRBJ1-2	-	-	TRBV13	CASSLGGNRIYGYTF	TGTGCCAGCAGCCTAGGGGGGAACAGGATCTATGGCTACACCTTC
TRBJ1-2	TRBD1	-	TRBV4-3	CASSQDEGGGYGYTF	TGCGCCAGCAGCCAAGATGAAGGGGGCGGCTATGGCTACACCTTC
TRBJ1-1	-	-	TRBV11-3	CASSLRGNTEAFF	TGTGCCAGCAGCTTGCGGGGGAACACTGAAGCTTTCTTT
TRBJ2-2	-	-	TRBV30	CALGALWGAGELFF	TGTGCCCTGGGAGCTCTCTGGGGGGCCGGGGAGCTGTTTTTT
TRBJ2-7	TRBD2	-	TRBV6-5	CATSGSMREQYF	TGTGCCACTAGCGGGAGTATGCGCGAGCAGTACTTC
TRBJ1-1	-	-	TRBV2	CASRRTEAFF	TGTGCCAGCAGGCGCACTGAAGCTTTCTTT
TRBJ2-4	-	-	TRBV4-1	CASSQVQAKNIQYF	TGCGCCAGCAGCCAAGTACAAGCCAAAAACATTCAGTACTTC
TRBJ2-7	TRBD1	-	TRBV6-5	CASPRQGTYYEQYF	TGTGCCAGCCCGCGACAGGGAACCTACTACGAGCAGTACTTC
TRBJ1-3	-	-	TRBV2	CASKDPGLHF	TGTGCCAGCAAGGACCCTGGGCTTCATTTT
TRBJ1-5	-	-	TRBV18	CASSPSGARNSNQPQHF	TGTGCCAGCTCACCATCCGGGGCGAGGAATAGCAATCAGCCCCAGCATTTT
TRBJ2-3	-	-	TRBV19	CASSIMGHQTGDTQYF	TGTGCCAGTAGTATTATGGGACACCAAACAGGGGATACGCAGTATTTT
TRBJ1-2	-	-	TRBV30	CAWSVEGHGYTF	TGTGCCTGGAGTGTGGAGGGGCATGGCTACACCTTC
TRBJ1-4	-	-	TRBV7-2	CASSLRKTNEKLFF	TGTGCCAGCAGCCTCAGAAAAACTAATGAAAAACTGTTTTTT